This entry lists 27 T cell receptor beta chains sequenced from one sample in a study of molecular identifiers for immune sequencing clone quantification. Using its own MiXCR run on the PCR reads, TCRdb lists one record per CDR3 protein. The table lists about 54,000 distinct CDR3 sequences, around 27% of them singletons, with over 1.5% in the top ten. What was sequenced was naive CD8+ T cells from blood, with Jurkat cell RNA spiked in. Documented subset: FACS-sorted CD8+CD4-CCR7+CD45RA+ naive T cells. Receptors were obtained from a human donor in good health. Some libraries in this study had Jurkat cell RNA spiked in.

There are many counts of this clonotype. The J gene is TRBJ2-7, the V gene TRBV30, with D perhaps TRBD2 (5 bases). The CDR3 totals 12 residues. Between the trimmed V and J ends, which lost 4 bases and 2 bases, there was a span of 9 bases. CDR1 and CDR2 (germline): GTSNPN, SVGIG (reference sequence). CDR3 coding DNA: TGTGCCTGGAATCCCGGGACCTACGAGCAGTACTTC. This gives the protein CAWNPGTYEQYF.

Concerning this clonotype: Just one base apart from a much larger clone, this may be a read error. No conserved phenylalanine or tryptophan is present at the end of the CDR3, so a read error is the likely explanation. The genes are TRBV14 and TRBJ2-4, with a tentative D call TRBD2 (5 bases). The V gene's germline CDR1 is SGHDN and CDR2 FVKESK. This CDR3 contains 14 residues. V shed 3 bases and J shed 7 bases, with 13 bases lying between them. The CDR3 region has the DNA TGTGCCAGCAGCCAGGAGGTTGGGTGGAACATTCAGTACCTC. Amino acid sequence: CASSQEVGWNIQYL.

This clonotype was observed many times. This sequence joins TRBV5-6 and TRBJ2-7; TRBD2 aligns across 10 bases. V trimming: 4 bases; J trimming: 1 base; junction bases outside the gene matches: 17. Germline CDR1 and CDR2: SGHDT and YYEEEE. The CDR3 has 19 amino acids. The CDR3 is CASSQRRYTRTSGSYEQYF. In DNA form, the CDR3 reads TGTGCCAGCAGCCAAAGGCGGTATACTCGGACTAGCGGATCCTACGAGCAGTACTTC.

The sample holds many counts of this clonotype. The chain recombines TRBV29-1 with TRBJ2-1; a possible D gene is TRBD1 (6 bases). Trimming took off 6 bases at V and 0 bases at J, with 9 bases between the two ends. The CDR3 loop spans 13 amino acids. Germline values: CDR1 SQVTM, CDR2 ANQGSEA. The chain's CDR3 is CSVRTVSYNEQFF. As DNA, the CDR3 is TGCAGCGTACGGACAGTCTCCTACAATGAGCAGTTCTTC.

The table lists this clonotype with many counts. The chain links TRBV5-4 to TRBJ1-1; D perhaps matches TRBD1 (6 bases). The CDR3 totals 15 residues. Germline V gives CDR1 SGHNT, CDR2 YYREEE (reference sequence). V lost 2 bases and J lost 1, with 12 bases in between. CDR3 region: CASSFMGAENTEAFF. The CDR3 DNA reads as TGTGCCAGCAGCTTTATGGGGGCCGAGAACACTGAAGCTTTCTTT.

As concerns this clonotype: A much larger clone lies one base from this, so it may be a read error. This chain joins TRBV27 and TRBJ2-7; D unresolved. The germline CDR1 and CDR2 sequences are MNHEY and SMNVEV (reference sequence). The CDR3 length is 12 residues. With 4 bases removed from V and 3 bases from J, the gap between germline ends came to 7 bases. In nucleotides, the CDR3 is TGTGCCAGCAGTTCCCCCGGCTACGAGCAGTACTTC. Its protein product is CASSSPGYEQYF.

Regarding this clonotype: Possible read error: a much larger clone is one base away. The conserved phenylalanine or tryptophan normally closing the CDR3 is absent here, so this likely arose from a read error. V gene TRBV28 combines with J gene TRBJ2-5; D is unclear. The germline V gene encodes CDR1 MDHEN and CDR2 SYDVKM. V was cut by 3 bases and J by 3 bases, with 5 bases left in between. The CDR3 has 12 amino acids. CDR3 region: CASSFFEETQYL. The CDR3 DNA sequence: TGTGCCAGCAGTTTTTTTGAAGAGACCCAGTACCTC.

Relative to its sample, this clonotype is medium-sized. The CDR3 here is CASSVGSTDTQYF. CDR3 coding DNA: TGTGCCAGCAGCGTAGGCAGCACAGATACGCAGTATTTT. The chain couples TRBV9 to TRBJ2-3, with D uncertain. This CDR3 region has 13 residues. Trimming removed 0 bases at V and 0 bases at J, with 2 bases between. The germline gives CDR1 SGDLS, CDR2 YYNGEE.

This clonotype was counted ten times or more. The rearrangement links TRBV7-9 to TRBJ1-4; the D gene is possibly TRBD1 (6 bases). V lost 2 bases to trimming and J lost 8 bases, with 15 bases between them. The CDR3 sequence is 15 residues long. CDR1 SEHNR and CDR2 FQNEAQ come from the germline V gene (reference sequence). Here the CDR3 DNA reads TGTGCCAGCAGCTTATTAGCAGGGGAGGAGGAAAAACTGTTTTTT. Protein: CASSLLAGEEEKLFF.

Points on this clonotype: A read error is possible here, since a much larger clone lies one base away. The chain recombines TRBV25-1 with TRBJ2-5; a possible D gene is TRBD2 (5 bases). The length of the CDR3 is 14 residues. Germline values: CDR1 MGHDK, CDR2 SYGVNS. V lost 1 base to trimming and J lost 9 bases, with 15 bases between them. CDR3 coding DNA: TGTGCCAGCAGTGAATTCGGCGGGTCAGTGGCCCAGTACTTC. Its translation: CASSEFGGSVAQYF.

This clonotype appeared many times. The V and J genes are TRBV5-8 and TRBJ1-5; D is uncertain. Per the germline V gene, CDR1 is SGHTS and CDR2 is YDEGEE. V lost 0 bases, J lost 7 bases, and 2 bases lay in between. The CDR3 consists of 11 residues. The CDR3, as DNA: TGTGCCAGCAGCTTGGACCAGCCCCAGCATTTT. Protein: CASSLDQPQHF.

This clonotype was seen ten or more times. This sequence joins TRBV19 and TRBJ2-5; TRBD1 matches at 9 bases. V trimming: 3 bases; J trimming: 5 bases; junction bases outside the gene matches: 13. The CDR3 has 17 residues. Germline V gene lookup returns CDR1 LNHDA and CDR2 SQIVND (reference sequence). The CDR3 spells CASSILPPGQGLETQYF. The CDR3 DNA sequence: TGTGCCAGTAGTATCCTTCCACCGGGACAGGGCCTGGAGACCCAGTACTTC. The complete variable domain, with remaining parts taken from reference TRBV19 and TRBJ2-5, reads DGGITQSPKYLFRKEGQNVTLSCEQNLNHDAMYWYRQDPGQGLRLIYYSQIVNDFQKGDIAEGYSVSREKKESFPLTVTSAQKNPTAFYLCASSILPPGQGLETQYFGPGTRLLVL.

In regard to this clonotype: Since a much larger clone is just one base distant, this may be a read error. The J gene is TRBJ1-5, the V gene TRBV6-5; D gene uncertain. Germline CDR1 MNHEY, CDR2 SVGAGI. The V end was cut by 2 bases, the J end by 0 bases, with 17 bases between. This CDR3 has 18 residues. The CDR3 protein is CASSYNPPNEFSNQPQHF. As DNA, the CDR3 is TGTGCCAGCAGTTACAATCCCCCGAATGAATTTAGCAATCAGCCCCAGCATTTT.

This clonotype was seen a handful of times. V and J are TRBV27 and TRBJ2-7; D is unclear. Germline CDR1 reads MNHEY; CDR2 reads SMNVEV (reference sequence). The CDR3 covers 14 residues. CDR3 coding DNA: TGTGTCACCTCCTATCTGGGAAGTGGGTACGAGCAGTACTTC. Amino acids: CVTSYLGSGYEQYF.

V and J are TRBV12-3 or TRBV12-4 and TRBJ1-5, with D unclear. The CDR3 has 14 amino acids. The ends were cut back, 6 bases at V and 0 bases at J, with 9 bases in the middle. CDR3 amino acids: CASSPTYSNQPQHF. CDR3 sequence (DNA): TGTGCCAGCAGCCCGACTTATAGCAATCAGCCCCAGCATTTT.

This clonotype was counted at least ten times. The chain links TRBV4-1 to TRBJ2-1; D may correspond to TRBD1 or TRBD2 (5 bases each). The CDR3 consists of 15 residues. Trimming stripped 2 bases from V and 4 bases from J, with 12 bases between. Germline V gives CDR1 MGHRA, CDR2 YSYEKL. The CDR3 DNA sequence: TGCGCCAGCAGCCAATTCGGGGCATATTACAATGAGCAGTTCTTC. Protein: CASSQFGAYYNEQFF.

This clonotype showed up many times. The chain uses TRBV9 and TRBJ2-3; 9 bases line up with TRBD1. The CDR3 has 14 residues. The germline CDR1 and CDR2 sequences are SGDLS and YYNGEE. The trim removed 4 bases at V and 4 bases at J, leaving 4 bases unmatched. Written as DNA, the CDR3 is TGTGCCAGCAGCTCCGACAGGGGGGCAGATACGCAGTATTTT. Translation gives CASSSDRGADTQYF.

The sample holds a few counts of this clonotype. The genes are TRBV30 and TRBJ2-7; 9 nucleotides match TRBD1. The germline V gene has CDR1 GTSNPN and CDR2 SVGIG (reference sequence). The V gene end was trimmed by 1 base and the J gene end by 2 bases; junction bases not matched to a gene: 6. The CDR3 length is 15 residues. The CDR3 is CAWSDRGRFPYEQYF. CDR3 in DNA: TGTGCCTGGAGTGACAGGGGGCGATTTCCCTACGAGCAGTACTTC.

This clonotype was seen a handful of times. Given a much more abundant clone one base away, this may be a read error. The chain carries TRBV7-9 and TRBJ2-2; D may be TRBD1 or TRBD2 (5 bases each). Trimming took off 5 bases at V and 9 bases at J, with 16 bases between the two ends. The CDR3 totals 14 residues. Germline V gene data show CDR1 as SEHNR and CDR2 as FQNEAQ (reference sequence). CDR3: CASSPFWDARELFF. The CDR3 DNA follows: TGTGCCAGCAGCCCATTTTGGGACGCCAGGGAGCTGTTTTTT.

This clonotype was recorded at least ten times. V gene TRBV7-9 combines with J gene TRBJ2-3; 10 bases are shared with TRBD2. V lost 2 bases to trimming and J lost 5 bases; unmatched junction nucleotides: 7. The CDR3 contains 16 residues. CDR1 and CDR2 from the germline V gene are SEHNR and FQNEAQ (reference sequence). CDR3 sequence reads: CASSLTLAGAGDTQYF. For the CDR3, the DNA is TGTGCCAGCAGCTTAACGCTAGCGGGAGCGGGAGATACGCAGTATTTT.

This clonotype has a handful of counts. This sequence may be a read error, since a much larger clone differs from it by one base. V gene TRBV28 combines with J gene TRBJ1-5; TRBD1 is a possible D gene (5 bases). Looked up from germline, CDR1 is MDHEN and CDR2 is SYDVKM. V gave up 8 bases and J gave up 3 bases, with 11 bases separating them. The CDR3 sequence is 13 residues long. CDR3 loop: CASRSRVNQPQHF. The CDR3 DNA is TGTGCCAGCCGGTCCAGGGTCAATCAGCCCCAGCATTTT.

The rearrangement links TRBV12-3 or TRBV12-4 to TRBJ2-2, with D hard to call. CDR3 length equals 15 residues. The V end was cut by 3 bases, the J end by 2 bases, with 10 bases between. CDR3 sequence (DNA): TGTGCCAGCAGTTTCGGCCCCTTAAACACCGGGGAGCTGTTTTTT. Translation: CASSFGPLNTGELFF.

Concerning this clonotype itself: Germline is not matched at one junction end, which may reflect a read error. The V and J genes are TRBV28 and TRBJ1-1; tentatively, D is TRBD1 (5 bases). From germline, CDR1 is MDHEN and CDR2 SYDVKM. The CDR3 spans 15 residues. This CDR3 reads CASSLSGTLNTEAYF. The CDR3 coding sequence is TGTGCCAGCAGTTTATCCGGGACCCTGAACACTGAAGCATACTTT.

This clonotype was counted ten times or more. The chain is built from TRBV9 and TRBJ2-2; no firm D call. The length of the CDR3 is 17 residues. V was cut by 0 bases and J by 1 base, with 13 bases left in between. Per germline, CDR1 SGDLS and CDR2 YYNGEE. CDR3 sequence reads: CASSVGMAGRNTGELFF. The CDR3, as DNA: TGTGCCAGCAGCGTAGGAATGGCAGGTCGGAACACCGGGGAGCTGTTTTTT.

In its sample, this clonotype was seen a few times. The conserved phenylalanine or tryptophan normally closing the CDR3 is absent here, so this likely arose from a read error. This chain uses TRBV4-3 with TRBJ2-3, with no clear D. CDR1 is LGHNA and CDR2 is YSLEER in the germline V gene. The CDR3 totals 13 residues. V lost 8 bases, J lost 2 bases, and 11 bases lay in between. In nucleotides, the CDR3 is TGCGCCAGCGGCCCCCGCACCACAGATACGCAGTATCTT. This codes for CASGPRTTDTQYL.

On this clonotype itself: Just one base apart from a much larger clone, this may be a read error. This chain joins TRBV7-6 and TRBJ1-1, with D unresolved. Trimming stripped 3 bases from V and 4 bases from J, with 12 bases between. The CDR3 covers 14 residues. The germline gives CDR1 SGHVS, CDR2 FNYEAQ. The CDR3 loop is CASSLGKGSTEAFF. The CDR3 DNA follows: TGTGCCAGCAGCTTGGGGAAAGGGTCCACTGAAGCTTTCTTT.

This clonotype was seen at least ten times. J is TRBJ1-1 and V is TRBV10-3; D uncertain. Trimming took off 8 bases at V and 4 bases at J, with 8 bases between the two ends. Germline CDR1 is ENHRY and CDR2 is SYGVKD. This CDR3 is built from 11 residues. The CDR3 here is CAIGPGTEAFF. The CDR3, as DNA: TGTGCCATCGGGCCTGGCACTGAAGCTTTCTTT.